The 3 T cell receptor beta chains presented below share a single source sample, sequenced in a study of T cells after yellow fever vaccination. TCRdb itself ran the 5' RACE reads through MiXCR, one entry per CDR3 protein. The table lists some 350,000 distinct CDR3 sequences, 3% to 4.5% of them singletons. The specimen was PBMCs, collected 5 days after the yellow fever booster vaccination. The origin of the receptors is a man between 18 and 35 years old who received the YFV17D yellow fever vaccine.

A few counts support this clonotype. DNA of the CDR3: TGCGCCAGCAGCGGAGAACAAGTCACCGGGGAGCTGTTTTTT. Its protein is CASSGEQVTGELFF. The chain joins TRBV5-1 to TRBJ2-2; D is ambiguous. CDR1 is SGHRS and CDR2 is YFSETQ in the germline V gene. The V end lost 4 bases, the J end lost 4 bases, and 11 bases lay between the germline ends. This CDR3 has 14 amino acids.

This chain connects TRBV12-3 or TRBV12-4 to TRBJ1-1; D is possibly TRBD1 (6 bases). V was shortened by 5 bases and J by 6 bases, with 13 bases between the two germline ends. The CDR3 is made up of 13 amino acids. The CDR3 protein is CASSRRGRAEAFF. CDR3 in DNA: TGTGCCAGCAGTCGCCGGGGGCGCGCTGAAGCTTTCTTT.

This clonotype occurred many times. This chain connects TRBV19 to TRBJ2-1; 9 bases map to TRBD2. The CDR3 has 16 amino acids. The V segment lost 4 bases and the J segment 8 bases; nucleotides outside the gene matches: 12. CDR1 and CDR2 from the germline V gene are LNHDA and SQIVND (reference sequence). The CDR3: CASSSPGLAAGDEQFF. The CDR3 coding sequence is TGTGCCAGTAGTAGCCCGGGACTAGCTGCAGGGGATGAGCAGTTCTTC.